Listed below are T cell receptor beta chains from one sample, sequenced in a study of T-cell memory formation after mild COVID-19. MiXCR, applied by TCRdb to the 5' RACE reads, yields one record per CDR3 protein. The repertoire holds about 610,000 distinct CDR3 sequences, with around 15% as singletons. Sequencing input: PBMCs or a T cell subset sorted from them (not recorded which). All receptors derive from an adult woman who had mild COVID-19 (a few samples of this study predate the infection). Cell type and time point are not known. The CDR3 runs from the conserved cysteine through the conserved F or W. The D gene is left open where the match is weak. Some rows have no size entry. The others give once, few or many, or a class for an expanded clone.

cdr3_nt cdr3_aa j_call clone_size d_call v_call
TGTGCCAGCAGTTACTCGCTACCAGCGGAGGGGGCCCTCCACTTT CASSYSLPAEGALHF TRBJ1-6 few - TRBV6-5
TGTGCCATCAGTGAGTCGTTGGGACAGGGGGGTAATGAGCAGTTCTTC CAISESLGQGGNEQFF TRBJ2-1 - TRBD1 TRBV10-3
TGTGCCAGCAGCAGCTCGACAGGTCTGAACACTGAAGCTTTCTTT CASSSSTGLNTEAFF TRBJ1-1 - - TRBV7-3
TGTGCCAGCAGCATAGGACTAGCGGGAGGAGAGACCCAGTACTTC CASSIGLAGGETQYF TRBJ2-5 - TRBD2 TRBV5-6
TGTGCCAGTAGTATAATGGAAGGGCGGGGCAATGAGCAGTTCTTC CASSIMEGRGNEQFF TRBJ2-1 once - TRBV19
TGTGCCAGCAGTTTTGGGGACAGGCTGAACACTGAAGCTTTCTTT CASSFGDRLNTEAFF TRBJ1-1 few TRBD1 TRBV28
TGTGCCAGCAGCTTAGATCCCGCTCAGCCCCAGCATTTT CASSLDPAQPQHF TRBJ1-5 few - TRBV11-2
TGTGCCACCTACTGGGGTGTCTACAATGAGCAGTTCTTC CATYWGVYNEQFF TRBJ2-1 few - TRBV2
TGTGCCAGCAGTGTCGGACCGGTACGGGGCGAGACCCAGTACTTC CASSVGPVRGETQYF TRBJ2-5 - - TRBV2
TGTGCCAGCAGTACGATCGCTAGCGGGGGCTACGAGCAGTACTTC CASSTIASGGYEQYF TRBJ2-7 - TRBD2 TRBV6-5
TGCAGCGTTGAAAACAGGGGGCTAAGCACTGAAGCTTTCTTT CSVENRGLSTEAFF TRBJ1-1 - TRBD1 TRBV29-1
TGTGCCAGCAGTGACTCGGAGGGGACTGAAGCTTTCTTT CASSDSEGTEAFF TRBJ1-1 - - TRBV6-4
TGTGCCAGCGAGGGGATTCGATCTGAAGCTTTCTTT CASEGIRSEAFF TRBJ1-1 few - TRBV12-3/TRBV12-4
TGTGCCAGCAGTTTTTACGGGGGATCGGGCACAGATACGCAGTATTTT CASSFYGGSGTDTQYF TRBJ2-3 - - TRBV12-3/TRBV12-4
TGTGCCAGCAACCCCGAGCGCAGGGGGTTATTATTGAACACCGGGGAGCTGTTTTTT CASNPERRGLLLNTGELFF TRBJ2-2 - TRBD1 TRBV6-2/TRBV6-3
TGTGCCAGCAGTTTAGCGCATAGTTCGAGTGAGCAGTTCTTC CASSLAHSSSEQFF TRBJ2-1 - - TRBV12-3/TRBV12-4
TGTGCCAGCAGTTATGGCGTTGGCTACACCTTC CASSYGVGYTF TRBJ1-2 - - TRBV6-6
TGTGCCAGCAGCCCCTTAGGGTTCTCCTACGAGCAGTACTTC CASSPLGFSYEQYF TRBJ2-7 - - TRBV3-1
TGTTCCTCTTGGACAAGTAACTATGGCTACACCTTC CSSWTSNYGYTF TRBJ1-2 few - TRBV7-9
TGTGCCAGCAGTTCCCAAAGGGAGCGGGAGGGCCAAAACATTCAGTACTTC CASSSQREREGQNIQYF TRBJ2-4 many TRBD2 TRBV12-3/TRBV12-4
TGTGCCAGCAGCTCATTAGCGGGACCCTCCTACAATGAGCAGTTCTTC CASSSLAGPSYNEQFF TRBJ2-1 - TRBD2 TRBV7-2
TGTGCCAGCAGCTTAGTCCAGCGAGGTGGAAGCTCCTACAATGAGCAGTTCTTC CASSLVQRGGSSYNEQFF TRBJ2-1 - - TRBV7-9
TGTGCCATCAGTCCCACAGCGGGTCAAGAGACCCAGTACTTC CAISPTAGQETQYF TRBJ2-5 - - TRBV10-3
TGCAGCGTTTTGGGACAGCCGAGCGAGCAGTACTTC CSVLGQPSEQYF TRBJ2-7 - TRBD1 TRBV29-1
TGCGCCAGCAGCCTTTTTATGGACTCCTACAATGAGCAGTTCTTC CASSLFMDSYNEQFF TRBJ2-1 few - TRBV4-1
TGTGCCAGCAGCCAAAACACCGGGGAGCTGTTTTTT CASSQNTGELFF TRBJ2-2 many - TRBV23-1
TGTGCCAGCAGTCGCACCGGGACAGCGAACACTGAAGCTTTCTTT CASSRTGTANTEAFF TRBJ1-1 - TRBD1 TRBV6-1
TGCGCCAGCAGCCAGCTCGGGATGGCTGAAGCTTTCTTT CASSQLGMAEAFF TRBJ1-1 - - TRBV4-1
TGTGCCAGCAGTGAAGCGGGTGGTAACTCGGACTACGAGCAGTACTTC CASSEAGGNSDYEQYF TRBJ2-7 - - TRBV2
TGTGCCAGCAAGAGAGGACAGGGCGCCAGCTCCTACGAGCAGTACTTC CASKRGQGASSYEQYF TRBJ2-7 few TRBD1 TRBV7-9
TGTGCCTGGAGTGTGGGGCAGGGTGGATGGTCTGGGGCCAACGTCCTGACTTTC CAWSVGQGGWSGANVLTF TRBJ2-6 - - TRBV30
TGTGCCAGCAGCTTAGTAGGAGGGACGGATGGCTACACCTTC CASSLVGGTDGYTF TRBJ1-2 few - TRBV7-9
TGTGCCAGCAGTCGGCAGACAGAAAGTGAAGCTTTCTTT CASSRQTESEAFF TRBJ1-1 - - TRBV3-1
TGTGCCAGCAGTTTCGTGGGTCAGGGTCAGGGGCCCCAGCATTTT CASSFVGQGQGPQHF TRBJ1-5 - - TRBV12-3/TRBV12-4
TGTGCCTGGAGTGAAGGAGGGACTCTCGCTTGGGGGCAGTATTTT CAWSEGGTLAWGQYF TRBJ2-3 - - TRBV30
TGCAGTGCTAGAGCCCCGGACAGCTCCTACGAGCAGTACTTC CSARAPDSSYEQYF TRBJ2-7 - - TRBV20-1
TGTGCCAGCAGCCGCTCTCTCGGGGGACAGGGAGGCAATGAGCAGTTCTTC CASSRSLGGQGGNEQFF TRBJ2-1 - TRBD1 TRBV27
TGTGCCAGCAGTGCCGCCCTTCATTTCGGGACTAGGGGTAACGAGCAGTACTTC CASSAALHFGTRGNEQYF TRBJ2-7 many TRBD2 TRBV12-3/TRBV12-4
TGTGCCAGCAGCGAACGTGGAGGTCCCGAGACAGATACGCAGTATTTT CASSERGGPETDTQYF TRBJ2-3 many - TRBV5-6
TGCGCCAGCAGCCATTCGGGTCTCCTGAGGGGTGGAAACACCATATATTTT CASSHSGLLRGGNTIYF TRBJ1-3 - - TRBV4-1
TGCAGTGCTAGGGCTAGCGGGAGGGAATACGAGCAGTACTTC CSARASGREYEQYF TRBJ2-7 - TRBD2 TRBV20-1
TGTGCCAGCTCACCACTTGAGGGAGTGAACACTGAAGCTTTCTTT CASSPLEGVNTEAFF TRBJ1-1 few - TRBV18
TGTGCCAGCAGCCTACGTCCCGGGACAGGGTCCTACGAGCAGTACTTC CASSLRPGTGSYEQYF TRBJ2-7 - TRBD1 TRBV5-5
TGCAGTGCTAGCGGTTGGGGAGCCGATTACAATGAGCAGTTCTTC CSASGWGADYNEQFF TRBJ2-1 many - TRBV20-1
TGTGCCAGCAGTTTCGAAGAAGCAAAACTGTTTTTT CASSFEEAKLFF TRBJ1-4 few - TRBV12-3/TRBV12-4
TGTGCCAGCAGCCTGACACGCGTGGTAAACACCATATATTTT CASSLTRVVNTIYF TRBJ1-3 few - TRBV12-3/TRBV12-4
TGTGCCAGCAGTCCATCGGGTCTCTATGGCTACACCTTC CASSPSGLYGYTF TRBJ1-2 - - TRBV7-9
TGTGCCAGCAGTTACCGCGGACACTCCCCGGGGATCTACGAGCAGTACTTC CASSYRGHSPGIYEQYF TRBJ2-7 - - TRBV6-5
TGTGCCAGCAGCCCTCCAGCGGGAGAGACCCAGTACTTC CASSPPAGETQYF TRBJ2-5 - - TRBV9
TGTGCCAGCTCACCACCAATTTCGGATACGCAGTATTTT CASSPPISDTQYF TRBJ2-3 - - TRBV18
TGCGCCAGCAGCTTAGCACCGGGACTAGCGGGGTGGGAGCAGTTCTTC CASSLAPGLAGWEQFF TRBJ2-1 few TRBD2 TRBV5-1
TGTGCCAGCAGGAAGGGAAACACTGAAGCTTTCTTT CASRKGNTEAFF TRBJ1-1 few - TRBV12-3/TRBV12-4
TGCAGTGCTAGTGAAGAAGGGTGGAACAATCAGCCCCAGCATTTT CSASEEGWNNQPQHF TRBJ1-5 - - TRBV20-1
TGTGCCAGCCTGGGAATAGCGGGCGTCTACAATGAGCAGTTCTTC CASLGIAGVYNEQFF TRBJ2-1 - TRBD2 TRBV6-1